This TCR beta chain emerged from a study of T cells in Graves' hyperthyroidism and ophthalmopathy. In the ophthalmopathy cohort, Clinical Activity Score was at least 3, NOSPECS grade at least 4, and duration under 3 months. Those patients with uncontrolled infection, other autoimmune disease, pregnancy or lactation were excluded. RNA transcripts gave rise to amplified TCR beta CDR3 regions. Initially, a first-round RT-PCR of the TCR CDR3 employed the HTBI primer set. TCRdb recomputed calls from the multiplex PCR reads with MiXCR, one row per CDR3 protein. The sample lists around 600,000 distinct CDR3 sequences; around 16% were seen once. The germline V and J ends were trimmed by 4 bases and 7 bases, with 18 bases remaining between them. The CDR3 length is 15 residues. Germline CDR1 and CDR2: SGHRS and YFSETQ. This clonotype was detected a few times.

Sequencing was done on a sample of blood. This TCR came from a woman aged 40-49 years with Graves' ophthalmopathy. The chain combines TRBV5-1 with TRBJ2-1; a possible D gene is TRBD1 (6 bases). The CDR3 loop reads CASSVGHMLGNEQFF. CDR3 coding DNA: TGCGCCAGCAGCGTGGGACATATGTTGGGAAATGAGCAGTTCTTC. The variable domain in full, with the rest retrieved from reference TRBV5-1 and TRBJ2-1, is KAGVTQTPRYLIKTRGQQVTLSCSPISGHRSVSWYQQTPGQGLQFLFEYFSETQRNKGNFPGRFSGRQFSNSRSEMNVSTLELGDSALYLCASSVGHMLGNEQFFGPGTRLTVL.